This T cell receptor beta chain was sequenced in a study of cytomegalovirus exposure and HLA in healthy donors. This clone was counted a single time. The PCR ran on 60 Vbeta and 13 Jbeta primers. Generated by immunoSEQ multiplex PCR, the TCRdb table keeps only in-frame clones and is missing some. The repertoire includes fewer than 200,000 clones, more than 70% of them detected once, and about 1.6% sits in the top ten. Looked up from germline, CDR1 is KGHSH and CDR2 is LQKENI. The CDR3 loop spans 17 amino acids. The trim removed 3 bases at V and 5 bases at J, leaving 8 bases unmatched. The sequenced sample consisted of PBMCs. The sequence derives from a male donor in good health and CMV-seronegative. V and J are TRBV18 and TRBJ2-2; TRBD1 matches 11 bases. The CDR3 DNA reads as TGTGCCAGCTCACCCTCGGACAGGGGGCGCGGGACCGGGGAGCTGTTTTTT. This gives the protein CASSPSDRGRGTGELFF.